This paragraph reports one TCR beta chain. Its target is unknown. This sample is part of a study of T cell responses to AZD1222 COVID-19 vaccine. Study in general: Second-dose intervals of approximately 4 or approximately 12 weeks were pooled.

General observations from the study: Most donors were white British and more were female, and clonal diversity was possibly underestimated. Of the AZD1222 recipients, only six were seropositive at baseline. Spike was spanned by vaccine-associated CD4 TCRs, which were dominant at 160-218 and 743-854.

Germline V gene lookup returns CDR1 SNHLY and CDR2 FYNNEI. The CDR3 is 17 residues long. The germline V and J ends were trimmed by 3 bases and 3 bases, with 20 bases remaining between them. The method was immunoSEQ multiplex PCR; TCRdb's version includes in-frame clones alone and lacks a portion of them. The sample records around 71,000 clones, around four fifths being singletons. The sequence derives from an adult in good health. The sample was peripheral blood, taken on day 0 of AZD1222 vaccination. The chain carries TRBV2 and TRBJ1-1; D might be TRBD1 (5 bases). Written as DNA, the CDR3 is TGTGCCAGCAGTGAGGGTGGAGGGTGGGGCAGGGACACTGAAGCTTTCTTT. It is translated as CASSEGGGWGRDTEAFF.